This T cell receptor beta chain was documented in a study of siplizumab effects on memory and regulatory T cells. Looking at the study overall: The study paired mixed lymphocyte reactions, running them with siplizumab at approximately 0.94 ug/mL or without drug.

The study, taken as a whole, reports: The naive T cell population seemed more diverse than memory cells and seemed a major contributor to the alloresponse. The mapping of alloreactive clones to unstimulated subsets covered only a minor fraction of them.

For 6 days at 37°C, the mixed lymphocyte reaction cells were kept in coculture. At a 1:1 ratio, CFSE-labelled responder PBMCs were mixed with Violet Dye-labelled stimulator PBMCs. To note about this clone: No antigen is known for it.

The table came from immunoSEQ multiplex PCR; TCRdb's copy has only in-frame clones and leaves some out. The sample records 9,500 or so clones, roughly 45% being singletons. This CDR3 is 16 amino acids long. Germline assignment: CDR1 PRHDT and CDR2 FYEKMQ (reference sequence). With V trimmed by 6 bases and J by 2 bases, 8 bases remained unmatched. The rearrangement joins TRBV13 to TRBJ2-3; TRBD2 agrees at 10 bases. The specimen was CFSE-low (dividing) CD8+ T cells sorted from an allogeneic mixed lymphocyte reaction. The receptor's source is a human donor in good health; the cells came from an allogeneic mixed lymphocyte reaction. Here the CDR3 reads CASRLTLAGVTDTQYF. In DNA, the CDR3 is TGTGCCAGCAGACTTACGCTAGCGGGGGTCACAGATACGCAGTATTTT.